These T cell receptor beta chains were read from a single sample in a study of T cell responses to AZD1222 COVID-19 vaccine. Method: immunoSEQ multiplex PCR; TCRdb's copy keeps in-frame clones and lacks some. The sample has about 89,000 clones, 89% seen once; the top ten hold more than 5%. The sample was peripheral blood, taken 28 days after the second AZD1222 dose. The receptors shown here come from an adult who received the AZD1222 COVID-19 vaccine. Both conserved end residues are trimmed from each CDR3. Each record gives: V gene, D gene, clone size, CDR3 protein. D genes are given only for firm matches. The listing skips clone size in some rows; elsewhere it reads once, few, many or a size class.

>TRBV19|NA|NA
ASRGGGGLQPQH
>TRBV14|TRBD1|NA
ASSQWGQGPYGYT
>TRBV27|NA|NA
ASFVGTEAF
>TRBV6-5|NA|NA
ASGPGGNTEAF
>TRBV18|NA|NA
ASAGLTTPNEKLF
>TRBV12-5|NA|once
ASGLSRETQY
>TRBV10-3|NA|few
AISDPEGTEAF
>TRBV7-7|NA|NA
ASSPRLASTDTQY
>TRBV28|NA|NA
ASTSRPIEQF
>TRBV6-5|NA|NA
ASSYPRTPREQF